This TCR beta chain comes out of a study of shared clonotypes between healthy human individuals. Clones were read by immunoSEQ multiplex PCR, and TCRdb kept only the in-frame ones, dropping some. Seen here are some 2,500,000 clones, more than 85% observed once, and the top ten hold around 0.37%. The V gene's germline CDR1 is MDHEN and CDR2 SYDVKM. The CDR3 is 14 amino acids. V lost 0 bases, J lost 4 bases, and 9 bases lay in between. The sequenced sample was naive CD4+ T cells from PBMCs. Documented subset: CD45RA+ positively selected. The genes are TRBV28 and TRBJ1-1; unclear D gene. The TCR sequence derives from a man between 18 and 35 years old in good health. Some clones in this sample may be carry-over from other donors' samples. The DNA of the CDR3 is TGTGCCAGCAGTTTATGGGTCAAGGGCACTGAAGCTTTCTTT. It translates to CASSLWVKGTEAFF.